A selection of T cell receptor beta chains follows, all from one sample in a study of molecular identifiers for immune sequencing clone quantification. TCRdb reprocessed the PCR reads with MiXCR, giving one entry per CDR3 protein. The sample holds about 65,000 distinct CDR3 sequences; around 20% are singletons and the top ten take roughly 1.4%. The sample was naive CD8+ T cells from blood, with Jurkat cell RNA spiked in. Receptors originate from a human donor in good health. Some libraries in this study had Jurkat cell RNA spiked in. Both conserved end residues are trimmed from each CDR3. The D gene is left open where the match is weak. Some rows mark clone size as missing; the rest say once, few, many or name a class of expanded clone.

D gene	V gene	J gene	CDR3 length	clone size	CDR3 protein
TRBD2	TRBV20-1	TRBJ2-7	10	many	SAGRGGYEQY
-	TRBV5-3	TRBJ1-1	10	-	ASGSGPYQAF
-	TRBV4-3	TRBJ2-3	13	many	ASSQDRPGGGAQY
-	TRBV10-2	TRBJ1-5	14	few	AGNPGAGYSNQPQH
-	TRBV11-3	TRBJ1-6	15	-	ASSLEDRSSYNSPLH
TRBD2	TRBV20-1	TRBJ2-7	14	few	SAREVGSGSSYEQY
-	TRBV20-1	TRBJ2-3	9	many	SARLGMAQY
TRBD2	TRBV27	TRBJ2-2	13	many	ASSRGTSGTGELF
TRBD2	TRBV3-1	TRBJ2-1	11	many	ASTAGELNEQF
-	TRBV14	TRBJ2-1	11	many	ASSQDLYPEQF
-	TRBV24-1	TRBJ1-1	10	many	ATKGQVGKAF
TRBD1	TRBV20-1	TRBJ2-3	13	many	SARGNRGISDTQY
TRBD1	TRBV27	TRBJ1-5	11	few	ARGQGADQPQH
-	TRBV7-9	TRBJ2-5	13	-	ASSLALNPRETQY
TRBD1	TRBV19	TRBJ2-3	14	-	ASSTPDRGVADTQY
-	TRBV28	TRBJ2-3	14	many	ASRGLQGSSTDTQY
TRBD2	TRBV20-1	TRBJ2-1	12	few	SAFGLADNNEQF
-	TRBV20-1	TRBJ1-1	11	many	SATGSLNTEAF
-	TRBV6-2/TRBV6-3	TRBJ1-5	13	few	ASSYDDYSNQPQH
-	TRBV18	TRBJ2-7	12	-	ASSPYGMDYEQY
TRBD1	TRBV12-3/TRBV12-4	TRBJ2-3	13	many	ASSLRQGETDTQY
TRBD2	TRBV7-8	TRBJ2-6	14	many	ASSKWGGSGANVLT
TRBD2	TRBV7-2	TRBJ2-7	13	few	ASSLLTLAGVEQY
-	TRBV7-9	TRBJ2-7	13	many	ASSPQGTSQGEQY
TRBD1	TRBV24-1	TRBJ2-2	14	few	ATSEWDRGVSGELF
TRBD2	TRBV29-1	TRBJ2-7	9	few	SVGEGYEQY
-	TRBV27	TRBJ2-1	11	-	ASSFSGAGEQF
-	TRBV30	TRBJ2-1	11	many	AWSANRLREQF
-	TRBV12-3/TRBV12-4	TRBJ2-7	14	-	ASSALQGRFSYEQY
-	TRBV2	TRBJ2-7	13	many	ASRLSLNVPYEQY